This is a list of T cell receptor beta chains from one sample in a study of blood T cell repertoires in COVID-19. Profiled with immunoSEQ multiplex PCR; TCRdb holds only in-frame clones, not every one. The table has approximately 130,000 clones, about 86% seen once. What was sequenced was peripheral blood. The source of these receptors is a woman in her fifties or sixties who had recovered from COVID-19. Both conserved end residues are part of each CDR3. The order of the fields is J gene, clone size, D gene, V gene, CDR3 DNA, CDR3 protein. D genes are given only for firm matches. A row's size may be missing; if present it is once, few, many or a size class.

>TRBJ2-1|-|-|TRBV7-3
TGTGCCAGCAGCTTATCCCAACTAGTGCGGGAGCAGTTCTTC
CASSLSQLVREQFF
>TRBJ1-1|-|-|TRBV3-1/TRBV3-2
TGTGCCAGCAGCCAAGTAAATCGGTACACTGAAGCTTTCTTT
CASSQVNRYTEAFF
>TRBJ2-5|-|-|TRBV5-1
TGCGCCAGCAGCGGCGGGGACGGTTGGGAGACCCAGTACTTC
CASSGGDGWETQYF
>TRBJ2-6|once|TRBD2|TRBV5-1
TGCGCCAGCAGCTCGGGGGGGTCCGCATCCTCTGGGGCCAACGTCCTGACTTTC
CASSSGGSASSGANVLTF
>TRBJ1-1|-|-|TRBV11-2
TGTGCCAGCAGCTTAGAATGGGGGGACACTGAAGCTTTCTTT
CASSLEWGDTEAFF
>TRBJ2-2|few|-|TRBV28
TGTGCCAGCAGTCTAGAAACAGGGTCCGGGGAGCTGTTTTTT
CASSLETGSGELFF
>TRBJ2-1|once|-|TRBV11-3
TGTGCCAGCAGCTTAGACCCTCGGTTCGGTGAGCAGTTCTTC
CASSLDPRFGEQFF
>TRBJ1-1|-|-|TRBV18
TGTGCCAGCTCTCCCGGTAACACTGAAGCTTTCTTT
CASSPGNTEAFF
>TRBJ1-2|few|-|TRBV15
TGTGCCACCAGCAGACCAGGAATCAACTATGGCTACACCTTC
CATSRPGINYGYTF
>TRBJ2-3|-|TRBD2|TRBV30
TGTGCCTGGACCGACTCTGGACTAGCGGGGGGACGAACGCAGTATTTT
CAWTDSGLAGGRTQYF
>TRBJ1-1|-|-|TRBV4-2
TGTGCCAGCAGCCCCCTCGGGGGGAGCGACACTGAAGCTTTCTTT
CASSPLGGSDTEAFF
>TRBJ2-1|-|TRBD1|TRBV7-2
TGTGCCAGCACCCGACGGGCAGGGGGTTACAATGAGCAGTTCTTC
CASTRRAGGYNEQFF
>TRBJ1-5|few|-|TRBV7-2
TGTGCCAGCAGCTTAGCGCGGGATCAGCCCCAGCATTTT
CASSLARDQPQHF
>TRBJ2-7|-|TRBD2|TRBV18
TGTGCCAGCTCACCGGGGTTGCGGGAGTCCTACGAGCAGTACTTC
CASSPGLRESYEQYF
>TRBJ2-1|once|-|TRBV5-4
TGTGCCAGCAGCCTTTCGAGGGGGAGACCCACGAAGCAGTTCTTC
CASSLSRGRPTKQFF
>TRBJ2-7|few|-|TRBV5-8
TGTGCCAGCAGCTTGGTGGGCCGGGATGGGCAGTACTTC
CASSLVGRDGQYF
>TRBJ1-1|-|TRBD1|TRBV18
TGTGCCAGCTCACCCCAGGGGGCGCGGGCGGGTACTGAAGCTTTCTTT
CASSPQGARAGTEAFF
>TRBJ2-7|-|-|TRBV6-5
TGTGCCAGCAGTTACTATTTGGCGGAGGATTACGAGCAGTACTTC
CASSYYLAEDYEQYF
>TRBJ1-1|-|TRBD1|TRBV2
TGTGCCAGCAGTGCAGAAGGGGGCGGTGGTACTGAAGCTTTCTTT
CASSAEGGGGTEAFF
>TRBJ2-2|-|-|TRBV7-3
TGTGCCAGCAGCTCCTCTCCGAACACCGGGGAGCTGTTTTTT
CASSSSPNTGELFF
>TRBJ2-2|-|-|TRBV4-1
TGCGCCAGCAGCCAAATCGGCGGAACCGGGGAGCTGTTTTTT
CASSQIGGTGELFF
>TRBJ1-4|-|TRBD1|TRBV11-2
TGTGCCAGCAGCTCCACAGGGGGCTCCAATGAAAAACTGTTTTTT
CASSSTGGSNEKLFF
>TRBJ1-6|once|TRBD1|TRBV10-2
TGCGCCAGCAGAGGACAGGCACGGGCACCCCTCCACTTT
CASRGQARAPLHF
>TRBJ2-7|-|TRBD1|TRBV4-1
TGCGCCAGGAGGGGGACAGGGGGGGACGAGCAGTACTTC
CARRGTGGDEQYF
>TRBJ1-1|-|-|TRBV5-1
TGCGCCAGCAGCTCCAAGTCGGAGGGGACTGAAGCTTTCTTT
CASSSKSEGTEAFF
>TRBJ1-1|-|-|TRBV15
TGTGCCACCGGGCGGGACACTGAAGCTTTCTTT
CATGRDTEAFF
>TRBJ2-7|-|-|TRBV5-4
TGTGCCAGCAGCTTGGGGAGAGAGTGGCAGTACTTC
CASSLGREWQYF
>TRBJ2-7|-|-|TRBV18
TGTGCCAGCTCACCATCTGTAGAGCAGTACTTC
CASSPSVEQYF
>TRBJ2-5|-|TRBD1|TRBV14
TGTGCCAGCAGCCCCCGACAGGGAATAAGGGAGACCCAGTACTTC
CASSPRQGIRETQYF
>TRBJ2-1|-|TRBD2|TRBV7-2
TGTGCCAGCAGCTTAGGCGGCGGGAGTAACTACAATGAGCAGTTCTTC
CASSLGGGSNYNEQFF
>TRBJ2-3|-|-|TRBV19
TGTGCCAGTAGTATTGACAGAACAGATACGCAGTATTTT
CASSIDRTDTQYF
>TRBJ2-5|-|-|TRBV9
TGTGCCAGCAGCACACGGTCGGGGGCAGGGGGAGAGACCCAGTACTTC
CASSTRSGAGGETQYF
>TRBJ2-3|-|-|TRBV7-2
TGTGCCAGCAGCTTTTCTAGTATGTCAACGCGGGGTACGCAGTATTTT
CASSFSSMSTRGTQYF
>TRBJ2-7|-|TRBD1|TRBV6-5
TGTGCCAGCAGCTACGACAGGGGGAAAGGCGAGCAGTACTTC
CASSYDRGKGEQYF
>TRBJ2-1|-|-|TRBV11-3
TGTGCCAGCAGCTCAACAAAGGGGCTGGAGCAGTTCTTC
CASSSTKGLEQFF
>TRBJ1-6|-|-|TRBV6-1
TGTGCCAGCAGTGAGGCCGGGACACCCCTCCACTTT
CASSEAGTPLHF
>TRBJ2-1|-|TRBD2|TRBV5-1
TGCGCCAGCAGAGGGCGGGAGGGAGACGCCTACAATGAGCAGTTCTTC
CASRGREGDAYNEQFF
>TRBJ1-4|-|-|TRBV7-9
TGTGCCAGCAGCTTAGGTATTGAAAAACTGTTTTTT
CASSLGIEKLFF
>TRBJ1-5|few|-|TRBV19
TGTGCCAGTAGTATCCGTAGGGAGCAGCCCCAGCATTTT
CASSIRREQPQHF
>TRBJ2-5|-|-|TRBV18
TGTGCCAGCTCACCAGGCCTACAGGGTGGGCAAGAGACCCAGTACTTC
CASSPGLQGGQETQYF
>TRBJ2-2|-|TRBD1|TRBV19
TGTGCCAGTAGCGGGGGGACAGGGCGGATGCAGGAGCTGTTTTTT
CASSGGTGRMQELFF
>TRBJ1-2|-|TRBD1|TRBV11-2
TGTGCCAGCAGCTTAGTGACAGGGTTTTATGGCTACACCTTC
CASSLVTGFYGYTF
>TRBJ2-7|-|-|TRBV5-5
TGTGCCAGCAGCTTTCGGCATGGCCAGGCTTACGAGCAGTACTTC
CASSFRHGQAYEQYF
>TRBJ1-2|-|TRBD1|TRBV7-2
TGTGCCAGCAGGACAGGGGAAGGTGGCTACACCTTC
CASRTGEGGYTF
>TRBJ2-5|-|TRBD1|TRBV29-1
TGCAGCGTCCAACCGGGACAGGGGGTACGAGAGACCCAGTACTTC
CSVQPGQGVRETQYF
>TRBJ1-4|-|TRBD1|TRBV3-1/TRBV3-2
TGTGCCAGCAGCCAAGCAGGGGGCTTTGAAAAACTGTTTTTT
CASSQAGGFEKLFF
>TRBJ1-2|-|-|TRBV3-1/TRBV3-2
TGTGCCAGCAGCCAACATCAGGGTGGCTATGGCTACACCTTC
CASSQHQGGYGYTF
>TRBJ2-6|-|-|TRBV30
TGTGCCTGGAGTCCCCTATCCCTGCCTTCCTTAACTTTC
CAWSPLSLPSLTF
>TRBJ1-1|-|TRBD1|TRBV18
TGTGCCAGCTCACCTCTTACAGGGGGGGTGAACACTGAAGCTTTCTTT
CASSPLTGGVNTEAFF
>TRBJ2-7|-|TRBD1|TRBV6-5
TGTGCCAGCAGAGCTACAGGGGGCGGTGGTTCCCCCTACTTC
CASRATGGGGSPYF
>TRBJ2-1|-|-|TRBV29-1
TGCAGCGTTGAACCTCAGGGTTCTACTGAGCAGTTCTTC
CSVEPQGSTEQFF
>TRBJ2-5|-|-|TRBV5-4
TGTGCCAGCAGCTTCAGAGAGACCCAGTACTTC
CASSFRETQYF
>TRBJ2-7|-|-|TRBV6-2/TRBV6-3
TGTGCCAGCAGTTCCCGCCGGTACGAGCAGTACTTC
CASSSRRYEQYF
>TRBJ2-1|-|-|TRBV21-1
TGTGCCAGCAGCAAAATAGCGGGAGGGACGGGCAATGAGCAGTTCTTC
CASSKIAGGTGNEQFF
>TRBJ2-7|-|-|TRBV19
TGTGCCAGTAGTACAACAGGGACTATCTCCTACGAGCAGTACTTC
CASSTTGTISYEQYF